The 10 T cell receptor beta chains below come from one sample, sequenced in a study of OX40 agonist ivuxolimab in advanced cancers. The assay was immunoSEQ multiplex PCR, and TCRdb's table has in-frame clones only and misses some. The repertoire consists of about 43,000 clones, with around 85% occurring once and the leading ten covering just under 15%. This material consisted of CD4+ or CD8+ T cells sorted from blood, taken in a trial of the OX40 agonist ivuxolimab. The receptors here all came from an adult with an advanced solid tumor such as melanoma, head and neck, liver or kidney cancer.

Turning to this clone: In the same sample, other DNA sequences code for this CDR3. This chain joins TRBV18 and TRBJ2-2; possibly TRBD1 for D (5 bases). Germline CDR1 KGHSH, CDR2 LQKENI. The CDR3 runs 14 residues. Trimming took off 0 bases at V and 5 bases at J, with 7 bases between the two ends. The CDR3 sequence is CASSPPSGTGELFF. The CDR3 coding sequence is TGTGCCAGCTCACCACCCTCAGGGACCGGGGAGCTGTTTTTT.

In regard to this clone: Other DNA sequences from this sample encode an identical CDR3 as well. This rearrangement joins TRBV5-1 to TRBJ2-3; perhaps D is TRBD1 or TRBD2 (5 bases each). Germline V gives CDR1 SGHRS, CDR2 YFSETQ. Between the trimmed V and J ends, which lost 0 bases and 4 bases, there was a span of 9 bases. The CDR3 consists of 14 residues. The CDR3 bases are TGCGCCAGCAGCTTGGGTCAGGGAGCAGATACGCAGTATTTT. Protein product: CASSLGQGADTQYF.

The J gene is TRBJ2-2, the V gene TRBV4-3; 7 bases match TRBD2. The CDR3 sequence is 15 residues long. J gave up 6 bases and V 2 bases, and 6 bases lay outside the gene matches. Germline V gives CDR1 LGHNA, CDR2 YSLEER. The CDR3 loop is CASSQNWAGAGELFF. DNA for the CDR3: TGCGCCAGCAGCCAAAATTGGGCGGGAGCCGGGGAGCTGTTTTTT.

This clone occurred a few times. V and J are TRBV6-5 and TRBJ1-1, with D tentatively TRBD1 (5 bases). The V end was cut by 2 bases, the J end by 11 bases, with 15 bases between. Germline V gene lookup returns CDR1 MNHEY and CDR2 SVGAGI. CDR3 size: 13 residues. CDR3 region: CASSYGVGRDAFF. The CDR3 nucleotides read TGTGCCAGCAGTTACGGTGTTGGCAGGGATGCTTTCTTT.

The chain has TRBV9 and TRBJ1-2; maybe TRBD1 (5 bases). Germline-derived CDR1 and CDR2 are SGDLS and YYNGEE. V was shortened by 0 bases and J by 0 bases, with 15 bases between the two germline ends. There are 17 residues in the CDR3. The CDR3 here is CASSVAIQGLTNYGYTF. The CDR3 DNA sequence: TGTGCCAGCAGCGTAGCTATTCAGGGTTTAACTAACTATGGCTACACCTTC.

The CDR3 loop reads CASSSPRLHSSHEQFF. CDR3 DNA: TGTGCCAGCAGCTCACCCCGCCTACACTCGAGCCATGAGCAGTTCTTC. This rearrangement joins TRBV7-8 to TRBJ2-1; no clear D gene. V shed 4 bases and J shed 8 bases, with 21 bases lying between them. Germline lookup yields CDR1 SGHVS and CDR2 FQNEAQ. The CDR3 runs to 16 residues.

The rearrangement joins TRBV7-2 to TRBJ1-5; D is unclear. The V end lost 2 bases, the J end lost 6 bases, and 11 bases lay between the germline ends. In germline, CDR1 is SGHTA, CDR2 FQGNSA. CDR3 length: 14 residues. As DNA, the CDR3 is TGTGCCAGCAGCTTAAATGGGGTGCGTCAGCCCCAGCATTTT. This gives the protein CASSLNGVRQPQHF.

The chain couples TRBV11-2 to TRBJ2-7; D not resolved. Germline V gives CDR1 SGHAT, CDR2 FQNNGV. There are 12 residues in the CDR3. V shed 1 base and J shed 6 bases, with 7 bases lying between them. The CDR3 reads CASSLGAGEQYV. For the CDR3, the DNA is TGTGCCAGCAGCTTAGGCGCCGGCGAGCAGTACGTC.

CDR3 sequence reads: CASSESSLGSGSEGYTF. The CDR3 DNA sequence: TGCGCCAGCAGTGAGTCTAGTTTGGGGTCGGGTTCAGAAGGCTACACCTTC. The chain couples TRBV10-2 to TRBJ1-2; D remains ambiguous. The CDR3 totals 17 residues. V gave up 0 bases and J gave up 8 bases, with 22 bases separating them. The V gene's germline CDR1 is WSHSY and CDR2 SAAADI.

This chain links TRBV6-6 with TRBJ1-6; D is unclear. CDR1 MNHNY and CDR2 SVGAGI come from the germline V gene (reference sequence). V was trimmed by 5 bases and J by 7 bases, leaving 6 bases between them. CDR3 size: 12 residues. CDR3 DNA sequence: TGTGCCAGCAGTAACGGGAATTCACCCCTCCACTTT. Amino acids: CASSNGNSPLHF.